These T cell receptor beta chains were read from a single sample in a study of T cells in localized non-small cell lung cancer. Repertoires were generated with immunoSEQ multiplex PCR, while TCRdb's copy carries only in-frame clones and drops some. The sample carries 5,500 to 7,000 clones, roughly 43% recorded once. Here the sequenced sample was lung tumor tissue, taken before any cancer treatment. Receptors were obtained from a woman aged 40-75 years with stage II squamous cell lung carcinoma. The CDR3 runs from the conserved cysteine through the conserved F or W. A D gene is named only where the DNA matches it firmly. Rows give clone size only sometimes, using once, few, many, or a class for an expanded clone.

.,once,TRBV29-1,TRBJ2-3,CSVEDGGLTQYF,TGCAGCGTTGAAGATGGGGGTCTTACGCAGTATTTT
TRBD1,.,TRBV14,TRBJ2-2,CASSQDKTGWSGELFF,TGTGCCAGCAGCCAAGACAAGACAGGGTGGTCCGGGGAGCTGTTTTTT
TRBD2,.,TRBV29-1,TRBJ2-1,CSVVPLAGSTNEQFF,TGCAGCGTAGTTCCCCTAGCGGGGTCTACCAATGAGCAGTTCTTC
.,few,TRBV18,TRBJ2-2,CASSPLDRYTGELFF,TGTGCCAGCTCACCACTCGACAGATACACCGGGGAGCTGTTTTTT
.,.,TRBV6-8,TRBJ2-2,CASSVTHFTGELFF,TGTGCCAGCAGTGTGACCCACTTCACCGGGGAGCTGTTTTTT
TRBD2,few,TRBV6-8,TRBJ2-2,CASSVLAGGTRAGELFF,TGTGCCAGCAGTGTCCTAGCGGGAGGCACAAGGGCCGGGGAGCTGTTTTTT
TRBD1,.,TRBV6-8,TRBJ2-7,CASSDRESRTEQYF,TGTGCCAGCAGCGACAGGGAAAGTAGAACCGAGCAGTACTTC
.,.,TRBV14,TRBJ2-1,CASSVNNEQFF,TGTGCCAGCAGCGTTAACAATGAGCAGTTCTTC
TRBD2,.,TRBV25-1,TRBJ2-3,CASSEPGTRGYTQYF,TGTGCCAGCAGTGAACCCGGGACTAGGGGATATACGCAGTATTTT
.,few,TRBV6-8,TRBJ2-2,CASRSTGTGELFF,TGTGCCAGCAGGTCGACTGGGACCGGGGAGCTGTTTTTT
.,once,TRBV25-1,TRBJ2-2,CASSDRRAGELFF,TGTGCCAGCAGTGATCGGCGGGCCGGGGAGCTGTTTTTT
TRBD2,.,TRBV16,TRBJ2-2,CASSLFRLAGTGELFF,TGTGCCAGCAGCCTTTTTCGACTAGCAGGCACCGGGGAGCTGTTTTTT
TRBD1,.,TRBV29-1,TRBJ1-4,CSVGTGGEKLFF,TGCAGCGTTGGGACAGGCGGTGAAAAACTGTTTTTT
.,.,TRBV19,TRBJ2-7,CASSKPGTYEQYF,TGTGCCAGTAGTAAACCGGGGACCTACGAGCAGTACTTC
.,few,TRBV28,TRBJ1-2,CASSLTDRSLGGYTF,TGTGCCAGCAGTTTAACGGACCGATCCCTTGGCGGCTACACCTTC
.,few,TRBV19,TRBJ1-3,CASSGRIRNTIYF,TGTGCCAGTAGTGGCCGAATTCGAAACACCATATATTTT
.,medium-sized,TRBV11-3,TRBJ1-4,CASSSNRVATNEKLFF,TGTGCCAGCAGCTCAAACAGGGTTGCAACTAATGAAAAACTGTTTTTT
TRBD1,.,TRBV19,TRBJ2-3,CASCPGTARTDTQYF,TGTGCCAGTTGCCCCGGGACAGCTCGCACAGATACGCAGTATTTT
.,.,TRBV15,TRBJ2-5,CATSSGAEGWGRETQYF,TGTGCCACCAGCAGTGGCGCTGAGGGATGGGGGAGAGAGACCCAGTACTTC
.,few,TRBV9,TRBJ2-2,CASRQGESLNTGELFF,TGTGCCAGCAGGCAGGGCGAGTCGCTTAACACCGGGGAGCTGTTTTTT
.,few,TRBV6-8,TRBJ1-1,CASSYSSVQPHEAFF,TGTGCCAGCAGTTACTCTTCCGTCCAGCCCCATGAAGCTTTCTTT
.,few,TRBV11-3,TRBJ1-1,CASSFGGIRNTEAFF,TGTGCCAGCAGCTTCGGGGGCATAAGGAACACTGAAGCTTTCTTT
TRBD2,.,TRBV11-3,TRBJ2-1,CASSPGLAGVNEQFF,TGTGCCAGCAGCCCGGGACTAGCGGGAGTAAATGAGCAGTTCTTC
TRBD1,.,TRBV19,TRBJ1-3,CASSTSGTGVAGNTIYF,TGTGCCAGTAGTACCTCCGGGACAGGGGTGGCTGGAAACACCATATATTTT
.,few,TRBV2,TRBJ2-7,CASSEGPRTYEQYF,TGTGCCAGCAGTGAGGGACCTAGGACCTACGAGCAGTACTTC
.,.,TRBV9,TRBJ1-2,CASNLNGGVNTF,TGTGCCAGCAACCTTAACGGTGGTGTCAACACCTTC
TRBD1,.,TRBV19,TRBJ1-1,CASSPRTGVPEAFF,TGTGCCAGTAGTCCACGGACAGGCGTGCCTGAAGCTTTCTTT
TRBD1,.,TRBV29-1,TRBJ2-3,CSVLDRGRTDTQYF,TGCAGCGTTTTAGACAGGGGGCGCACAGATACGCAGTATTTT
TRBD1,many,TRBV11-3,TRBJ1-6,CASSFQGAPGSPLHF,TGTGCCAGCAGCTTCCAGGGGGCCCCTGGTTCACCCCTCCACTTT